These 14 T cell receptor beta chains share one sample of origin, sequenced in a study of blood T cell repertoires in COVID-19. The table came from immunoSEQ multiplex PCR; TCRdb's copy has only in-frame clones and leaves some out. The repertoire consists of approximately 91,000 clones, with approximately 90% occurring once and the leading ten covering about 5%. Sequences were obtained from peripheral blood. The receptors were sampled from an older man with acute or convalescent COVID-19.

The CDR3 region has the DNA TGTGCCTGGAGTCAACAACCAACAGGGGGCGGCGGGGAGCTGTTTTTT. Encoded protein: CAWSQQPTGGGGELFF. This chain connects TRBV30 to TRBJ2-2; 9 bases align to TRBD1. The V segment lost 2 bases and the J segment 7 bases; nucleotides outside the gene matches: 11. Per the germline V gene, CDR1 is GTSNPN and CDR2 is SVGIG (reference sequence). The CDR3 sequence is 16 residues long.

In this sample, this clone is medium-sized. The rearrangement links TRBV2 to TRBJ2-1; TRBD1 might be the D (5 bases). This CDR3 spans 14 amino acids. V was clipped by 7 bases and J by 5 bases, with 15 bases between them. The germline V gene encodes CDR1 SNHLY and CDR2 FYNNEI. This CDR3 reads CASTFRVGDNEQFF. The CDR3 DNA is TGTGCCAGCACTTTCAGGGTTGGGGACAATGAGCAGTTCTTC.

The genes are TRBV3-1 (or the pseudogene TRBV3-2) and TRBJ2-5; TRBD1 is a possible D gene (6 bases). Trimming removed 2 bases from V and 4 bases from J, with 26 bases in between. Germline V gene sequence: CDR1 LGHDT, CDR2 YNNKEL (reference sequence). This CDR3 is built from 19 residues. CDR3 amino acids: CASSQPFGGQPPHRETQYF. For the CDR3, the DNA is TGTGCCAGCAGCCAACCCTTTGGGGGCCAGCCCCCTCATCGAGAGACCCAGTACTTC.

V gene TRBV7-9 combines with J gene TRBJ1-4; D ambiguous. CDR3 size: 12 residues. V lost 3 bases to trimming and J lost 5 bases, with 4 bases between them. Germline lookup yields CDR1 SEHNR and CDR2 FQNEAQ (reference sequence). The CDR3 region is CASSFGNEKLFF. DNA for the CDR3: TGTGCCAGCAGCTTCGGGAATGAAAAACTGTTTTTT.

The V call is TRBV6-4, the J call TRBJ1-1; D is perhaps TRBD1 (5 bases). CDR3 size: 14 residues. V was shortened by 0 bases and J by 5 bases, with 10 bases between the two germline ends. Germline CDR1 is MRHNA and CDR2 is SNTAGT. This CDR3 reads CASSDSSRATEAFF. The CDR3 DNA reads as TGTGCCAGCAGTGACTCATCCAGGGCTACTGAAGCTTTCTTT.

The chain uses TRBV5-1 and TRBJ1-5; 12 bases fit TRBD1. The CDR3 extends over 16 amino acids. Germline CDR1 reads SGHRS; CDR2 reads YFSETQ. J lost 3 bases, V lost 2 bases, and 3 bases had no gene match. The CDR3 coding sequence is TGCGCCAGCAGCTTCGGGACAGGGGGCTTCAATCAGCCCCAGCATTTT. Amino acids: CASSFGTGGFNQPQHF.

J is TRBJ1-4 and V is TRBV6-1, with 10 bases identical to TRBD1. This CDR3 contains 15 residues. Trimming at V came to 1 base and at J to 5 bases, leaving 1 base not matched to a gene. Germline V CDR1 and CDR2: MNHNS, SASEGT. CDR3 coding DNA: TGTGCCAGCAGTGAAGGGACAGGGGGGAATGAAAAACTGTTTTTT. This translates into CASSEGTGGNEKLFF.

The V call is TRBV21-1, the J call TRBJ2-1; TRBD2 is the table's D call, not checked against the DNA. TRBV21-1 is a pseudogene. This CDR3 is built from 14 residues. The CDR3 DNA reads TGTGCCAGTGAAGCGGGGGGATGGGACAATGAGCAGTTCTTC. Its protein product is CASEAGGWDNEQFF.

V and J are TRBV6-5 and TRBJ1-1; perhaps TRBD1 as D (5 bases). CDR3 length: 15 residues. Germline V lookup: CDR1 MNHEY, CDR2 SVGAGI. Trimming removed 2 bases at V and 4 bases at J, with 14 bases between. CDR3 nucleotide sequence: TGTGCCAGCAGTTACGGGAACCAGGGTAGCACTGAAGCTTTCTTT. Its protein is CASSYGNQGSTEAFF.

This chain links TRBV7-9 with TRBJ1-1, with D perhaps matching TRBD1 (6 bases). CDR3 length equals 15 residues. Trimming left V 4 bases short and J 0 bases short, with 12 bases between. The germline CDR1 and CDR2 sequences are SEHNR and FQNEAQ (reference sequence). CDR3 coding DNA: TGTGCCAGCAGCTCCAGGACAGTCATGAACACTGAAGCTTTCTTT. Its translation is CASSSRTVMNTEAFF.

This clone was picked up one time. The gene calls are TRBV4-2 and TRBJ1-3; D might be TRBD1 (5 bases). Germline CDR1 LGHNA, CDR2 YNFKEQ. The CDR3 has 16 residues. V shed 0 bases and J shed 1 base, with 10 bases lying between them. CDR3: CASSQDQAGSGNTIYF. The CDR3 DNA follows: TGTGCCAGCAGCCAAGATCAGGCAGGGTCTGGAAACACCATATATTTT.

This chain connects TRBV29-1 to TRBJ2-3; TRBD1 might be the D (7 bases). The germline CDR1 and CDR2 sequences are SQVTM and ANQGSEA. The CDR3 length is 14 residues. Trimming removed 4 bases at V and 0 bases at J, with 11 bases between. The CDR3 loop reads CSVGGTDSTDTQYF. Written as DNA, the CDR3 is TGCAGCGTTGGCGGGACAGACAGCACAGATACGCAGTATTTT.

This clone was found once. The chain carries TRBV28 and TRBJ2-5; D unclear. V lost 4 bases and J lost 2, with 14 bases in between. The germline CDR1 and CDR2 sequences are MDHEN and SYDVKM. This CDR3 comprises 15 residues. The CDR3 region is CASSSPQELQETQYF. The DNA of the CDR3 is TGTGCCAGCAGTTCCCCCCAGGAACTGCAAGAGACCCAGTACTTC. Complete variable domain (other parts from reference TRBV28 and TRBJ2-5): DVKVTQSSRYLVKRTGEKVFLECVQDMDHENMFWYRQDPGLGLRLIYFSYDVKMKEKGDIPEGYSVSREKKERFSLILESASTNQTSMYLCASSSPQELQETQYFGPGTRLLVL.

V gene TRBV6-6 combines with J gene TRBJ2-7; D is undetermined. The V gene's germline CDR1 is MNHNY and CDR2 SVGAGI (reference sequence). This CDR3 is built from 12 residues. V lost 5 bases to trimming and J lost 6 bases, with 11 bases between them. CDR3 protein: CASSGRVGEQYV. The CDR3 DNA sequence: TGTGCCAGCAGTGGCCGGGTAGGCGAGCAGTACGTC.